A selection of T cell receptor beta chains follows, all from one sample in a study of blood T cells in healthy people across ages. TCRdb ran MiXCR on the 5' RACE reads and lists one entry per CDR3 protein. Among around 1,000,000 distinct CDR3 sequences listed, 20% to 25% were seen once. This sample also belongs to another study, concerning T cells of mothers and their children.

Sequencing was carried out using blood. The receptors here all came from a girl under 10 years old in good health. Each CDR3 is given with its conserved first and last residue. Each record gives: J gene, V gene, clone size, D gene, CDR3 DNA, CDR3 protein. The D gene is left open where the match is weak. Rows give clone size only sometimes, using once, few, many, or a class for an expanded clone.

TRBJ2-3 TRBV11-2 few TRBD2 TGTGCCAGCAGTACCCCGGGGGGGGAGAGCACAGATACGCAGTATTTT CASSTPGGESTDTQYF
TRBJ2-5 TRBV4-3 many NA TGCGCCAGCAGCCAATCGCGGGTGGGAGAGACCCAGTACTTC CASSQSRVGETQYF
TRBJ1-3 TRBV4-1 NA NA TGCGCCAGCAGCCAGTTCCGAGGGGGAAACACCATATATTTT CASSQFRGGNTIYF
TRBJ1-1 TRBV7-9 few NA TGTGCCAGCAGCCCAAGATTGGTTGAAGCTTTCTTT CASSPRLVEAFF
TRBJ2-5 TRBV27 NA NA TGTGCCAGCAGTTTATCCTCGTCTGGGGTGTTGTACCAAGAGACCCAGTACTTC CASSLSSSGVLYQETQYF
TRBJ1-4 TRBV5-8 NA NA TGTGCCAGCAGCCGACCGGGATATCGGGAAAAACTGTTTTTT CASSRPGYREKLFF
TRBJ2-5 TRBV20-1 NA NA TGCAGTGCTAGGGAGAAGGGCAGTATCTATGAGACCCAGTACTTC CSAREKGSIYETQYF
TRBJ2-6 TRBV27 NA TRBD2 TGTGCCAGCAGTGTCCACAGCGGGAGCTCTGGGGCCAACGTCCTGACTTTC CASSVHSGSSGANVLTF
TRBJ1-3 TRBV6-5 few NA TGTGCCAGCACCCAGGTCGGCTCTGGAAACACCATATATTTT CASTQVGSGNTIYF
TRBJ2-5 TRBV7-2 NA NA TGTGCCAGCAGCCCCCGCGGGCCCAAAGAGACCCAGTACTTC CASSPRGPKETQYF
TRBJ2-1 TRBV5-1 few TRBD2 TGCGCCAGCAGCCCAGAACTAGCGGGCCTTTGGAATGAGCAGTTCTTC CASSPELAGLWNEQFF
TRBJ2-5 TRBV6-6 NA NA TGTGCCAGCAGGGCCCAGGGGAGAGAGACCCAGTACTTC CASRAQGRETQYF
TRBJ2-5 TRBV20-1 NA TRBD1 TGCAGTGCCTGGAAAATACAGGGGCCAGAGACCCAGTACTTC CSAWKIQGPETQYF
TRBJ2-1 TRBV7-3 once TRBD2 TGTGCCAGCAGCCGCTCGTGGACTAGCGGGAGAGCTAGTGAGCAGTTCTTC CASSRSWTSGRASEQFF
TRBJ2-5 TRBV12-3/TRBV12-4 few TRBD2 TGTGCCAGCAGCCCCAGACTAGCGGGGGGATACCAAGAGACCCAGTACTTC CASSPRLAGGYQETQYF
TRBJ2-1 TRBV3-1 NA NA TGTGCCAGCAGCCCCCTCAAGGTTGGGAATGAGCAGTTCTTC CASSPLKVGNEQFF
TRBJ2-7 TRBV20-1 few TRBD2 TGCAGTACCGAAAAAAGCGGGAGGACGGAGAACGAGCAGTACTTC CSTEKSGRTENEQYF
TRBJ2-7 TRBV29-1 NA NA TGCAGCGGTCGAGGACAGCGGGGAGAGCAGTACTTC CSGRGQRGEQYF
TRBJ2-7 TRBV6-2/TRBV6-3 NA TRBD1 TGTGCCAGCAGTTCCCCTCGACAGGGCTACGAGCGGTACTTC CASSSPRQGYERYF
TRBJ2-7 TRBV12-3/TRBV12-4 NA TRBD2 TGTGCCAGCAGTTGGCTAGCGGATACCTACGAGCAGTACTTC CASSWLADTYEQYF
TRBJ2-7 TRBV27 NA NA TGTGCCAGCAGTCCGGACGGGACGGTAAATAAGCAGTACTTC CASSPDGTVNKQYF
TRBJ1-5 TRBV5-6 few NA TGTGCCAGCAGCTTCTTGGTGTCCCAGCCGGGCGGCAATCAGCCCCAGCATTTT CASSFLVSQPGGNQPQHF
TRBJ2-5 TRBV3-1 NA NA TGTGCCAGCAGCCAGGACAAAACGGAAGAGACCCAGTACTTC CASSQDKTEETQYF
TRBJ2-5 TRBV28 few TRBD1 TGTGCCAGCAGTTTTAGGCCGGACAGGGTCGAAGAGACCCAGTACTTC CASSFRPDRVEETQYF
TRBJ1-4 TRBV9 NA NA TGTGCCAGCAGCCCTCACAGCAGTTGGGATGAAAAACTGTTTTTT CASSPHSSWDEKLFF
TRBJ2-1 TRBV24-1 few NA TGTGCCACCAGTGGTTTCGGAGGTGAGCAGTTCTTC CATSGFGGEQFF
TRBJ2-1 TRBV7-8 few TRBD1 TGTGCCAGCAGCTTAGAAGGGGCGACAGGGACGAATGAGCAGTTCTTC CASSLEGATGTNEQFF
TRBJ2-6 TRBV6-6 NA TRBD1 TGTGCCAGCAGTTACTCGGGGACAGGAGGGGCCAACGTCCTGACTTTC CASSYSGTGGANVLTF
TRBJ2-2 TRBV7-9 NA TRBD2 TGTGCCAGCAGCTCCCAGCGGGAGGTCTTGTGGGCCGGGGAGCTGTTTTTT CASSSQREVLWAGELFF
TRBJ1-6 TRBV4-2 NA TRBD1 TGTGCCAGCAGCCAAGAGAACAGGGGAAATTCACCCCTCCACTTT CASSQENRGNSPLHF
TRBJ1-3 TRBV2 few NA TGTGCCAGCAGTGAAGCGTGGGGTTCCACCATATATTTT CASSEAWGSTIYF
TRBJ2-3 TRBV18 few TRBD1 TGTGCCAGCTCACGGGGGGACAGGATGACAGATACGCAGTATTTT CASSRGDRMTDTQYF
TRBJ2-3 TRBV6-5 NA NA TGTGCCAGTTCCCCCTACGGCTTCACAGATACGCAGTATTTT CASSPYGFTDTQYF
TRBJ2-3 TRBV29-1 once NA TGCAGCGGGTGGACAGATCCCACAGATACGCAGTATTTT CSGWTDPTDTQYF
TRBJ2-1 TRBV3-1 few TRBD2 TGTGCCAGCAGGCTACTAGCGGGAGAAGAGGATGAGCAGTTCTTC CASRLLAGEEDEQFF
TRBJ1-1 TRBV4-1 NA NA TGCGCCAGCAGCCCTGGGGGCCAGTCTACAAAAGCTTTCTTT CASSPGGQSTKAFF